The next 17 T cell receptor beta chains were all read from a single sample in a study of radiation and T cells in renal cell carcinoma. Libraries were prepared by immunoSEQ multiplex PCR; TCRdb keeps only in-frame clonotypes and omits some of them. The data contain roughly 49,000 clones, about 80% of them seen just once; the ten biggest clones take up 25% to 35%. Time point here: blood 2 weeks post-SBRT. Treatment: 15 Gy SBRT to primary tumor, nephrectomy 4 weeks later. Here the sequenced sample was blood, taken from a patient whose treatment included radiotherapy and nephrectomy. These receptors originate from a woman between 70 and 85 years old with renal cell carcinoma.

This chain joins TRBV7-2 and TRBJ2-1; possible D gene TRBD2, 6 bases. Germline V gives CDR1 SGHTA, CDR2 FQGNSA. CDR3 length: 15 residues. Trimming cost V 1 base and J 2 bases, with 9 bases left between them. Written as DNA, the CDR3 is TGTGCCAGCAGCTTAGGCGGGAACCCCTACAATGAGCAGTTCTTC. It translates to CASSLGGNPYNEQFF.

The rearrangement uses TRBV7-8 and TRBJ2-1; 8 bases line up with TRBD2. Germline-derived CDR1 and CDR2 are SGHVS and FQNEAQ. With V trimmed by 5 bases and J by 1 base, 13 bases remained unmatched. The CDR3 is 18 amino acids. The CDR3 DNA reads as TGTGCCAGCAGCCCGCCTCTCCTAGAGCGGGGGTCCTACAATGAGCAGTTCTTC. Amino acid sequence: CASSPPLLERGSYNEQFF.

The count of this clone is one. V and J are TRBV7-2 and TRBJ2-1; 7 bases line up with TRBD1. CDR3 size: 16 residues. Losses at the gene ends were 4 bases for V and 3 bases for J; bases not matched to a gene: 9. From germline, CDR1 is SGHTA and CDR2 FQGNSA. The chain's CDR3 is CASSSRTGDYYNEQFF. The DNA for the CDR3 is TGTGCCAGCAGCTCTAGGACAGGAGATTACTACAATGAGCAGTTCTTC.

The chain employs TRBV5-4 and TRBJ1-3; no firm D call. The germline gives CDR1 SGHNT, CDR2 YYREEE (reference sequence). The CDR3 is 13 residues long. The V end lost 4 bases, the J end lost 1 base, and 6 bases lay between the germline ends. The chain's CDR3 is CASSQESGNTIYF. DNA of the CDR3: TGTGCCAGCAGCCAAGAATCTGGAAACACCATATATTTT.

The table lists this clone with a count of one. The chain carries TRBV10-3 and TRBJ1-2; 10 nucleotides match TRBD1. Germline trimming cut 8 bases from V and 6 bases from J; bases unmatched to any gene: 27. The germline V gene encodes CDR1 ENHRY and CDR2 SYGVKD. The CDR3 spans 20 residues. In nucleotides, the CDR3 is TGTGCCATCGAGGAGGGGGACAGGGGACGTAGGGTGACGGGTTTGGATGGCTACACCTTC. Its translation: CAIEEGDRGRRVTGLDGYTF.

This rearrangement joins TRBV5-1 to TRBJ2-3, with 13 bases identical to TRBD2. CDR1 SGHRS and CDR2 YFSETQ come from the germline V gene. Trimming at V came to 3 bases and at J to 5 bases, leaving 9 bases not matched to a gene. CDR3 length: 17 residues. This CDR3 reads CASSWTSGRERVDTQYF. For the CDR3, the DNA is TGCGCCAGCAGCTGGACTAGCGGGAGAGAGAGGGTAGATACGCAGTATTTT.

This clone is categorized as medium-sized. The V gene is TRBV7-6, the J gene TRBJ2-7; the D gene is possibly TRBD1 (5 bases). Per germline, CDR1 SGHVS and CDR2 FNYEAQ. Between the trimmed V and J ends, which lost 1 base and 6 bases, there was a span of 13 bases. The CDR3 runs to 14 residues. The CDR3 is CASSLGSTGSEQYF. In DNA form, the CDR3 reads TGTGCCAGCAGCTTAGGTTCCACAGGATCCGAGCAGTACTTC.

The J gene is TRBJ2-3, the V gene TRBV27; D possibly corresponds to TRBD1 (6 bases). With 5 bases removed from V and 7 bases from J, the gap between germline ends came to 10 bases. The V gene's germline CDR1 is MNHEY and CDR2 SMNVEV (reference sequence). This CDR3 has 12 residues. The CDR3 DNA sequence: TGTGCCAGCAGTCCAAGGGGGAATACGCAGTATTTT. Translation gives CASSPRGNTQYF.

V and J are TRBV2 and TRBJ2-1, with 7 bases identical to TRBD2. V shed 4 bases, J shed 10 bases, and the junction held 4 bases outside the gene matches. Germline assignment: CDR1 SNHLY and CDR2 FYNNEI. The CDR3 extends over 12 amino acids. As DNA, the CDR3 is TGTGCCAGCAGTGCATCAGCGGGGGAGCAGTTCTTC. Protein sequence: CASSASAGEQFF.

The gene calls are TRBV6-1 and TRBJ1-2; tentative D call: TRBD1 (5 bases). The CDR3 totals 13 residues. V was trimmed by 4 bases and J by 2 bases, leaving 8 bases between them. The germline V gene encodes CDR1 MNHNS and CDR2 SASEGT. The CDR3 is CASSGDGNYGYTF. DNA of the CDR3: TGTGCCAGCAGTGGGGACGGGAACTATGGCTACACCTTC.

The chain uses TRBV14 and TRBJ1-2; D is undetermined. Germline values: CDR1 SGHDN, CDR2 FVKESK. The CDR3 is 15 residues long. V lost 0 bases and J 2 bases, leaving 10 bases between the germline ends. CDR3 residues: CASSQEGRHNYGYTF. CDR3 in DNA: TGTGCCAGCAGCCAAGAGGGTAGACACAACTATGGCTACACCTTC.

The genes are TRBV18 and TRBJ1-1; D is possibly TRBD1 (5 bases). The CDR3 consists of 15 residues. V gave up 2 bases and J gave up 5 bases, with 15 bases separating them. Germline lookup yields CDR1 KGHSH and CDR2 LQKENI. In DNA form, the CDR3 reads TGTGCCAGCTCACCAAGGGACGGCGGGGAGACTGAAGCTTTCTTT. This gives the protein CASSPRDGGETEAFF.

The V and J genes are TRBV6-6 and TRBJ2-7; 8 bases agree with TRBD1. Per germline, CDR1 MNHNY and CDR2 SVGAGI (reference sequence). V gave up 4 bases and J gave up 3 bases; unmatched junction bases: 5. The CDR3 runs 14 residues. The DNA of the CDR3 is TGTGCCAGCAGTTCTCGGACAGGGTTCTACGAGCAGTACTTC. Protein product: CASSSRTGFYEQYF.

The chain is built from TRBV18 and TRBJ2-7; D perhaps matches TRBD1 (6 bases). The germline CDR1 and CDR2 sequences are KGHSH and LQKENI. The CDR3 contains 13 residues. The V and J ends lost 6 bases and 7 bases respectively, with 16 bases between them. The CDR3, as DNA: TGTGCCAGCTCCGCAGGGACAACTGGGGAGCAGTACTTC. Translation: CASSAGTTGEQYF. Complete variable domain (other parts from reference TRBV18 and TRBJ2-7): NAGVMQNPRHLVRRRGQEARLRCSPMKGHSHVYWYRQLPEEGLKFMVYLQKENIIDESGMPKERFSAEFPKEGPSILRIQQVVRGDSAAYFCASSAGTTGEQYFGPGTRLTVT.

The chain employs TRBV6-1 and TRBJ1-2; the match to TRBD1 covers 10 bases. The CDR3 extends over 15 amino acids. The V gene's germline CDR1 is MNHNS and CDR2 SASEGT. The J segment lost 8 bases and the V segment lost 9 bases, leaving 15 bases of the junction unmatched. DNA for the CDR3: TGTGCCAGGAGCGGACCGGGACAGGGGTTTGGCGGCTACACCTTC. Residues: CARSGPGQGFGGYTF.

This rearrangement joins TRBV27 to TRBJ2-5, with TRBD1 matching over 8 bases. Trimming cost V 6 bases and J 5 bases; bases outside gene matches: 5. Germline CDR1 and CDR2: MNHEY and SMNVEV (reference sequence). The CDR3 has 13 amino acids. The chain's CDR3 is CASRRTGIETQYF. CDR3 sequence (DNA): TGTGCCAGCAGGCGGACAGGGATCGAGACCCAGTACTTC.

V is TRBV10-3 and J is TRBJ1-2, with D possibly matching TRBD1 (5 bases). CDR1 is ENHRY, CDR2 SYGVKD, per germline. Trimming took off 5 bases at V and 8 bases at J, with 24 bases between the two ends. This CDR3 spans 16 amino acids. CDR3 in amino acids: CAISSNTGTQLGGYTF. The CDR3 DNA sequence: TGTGCCATCAGTAGCAATACCGGGACTCAACTGGGGGGCTACACCTTC.